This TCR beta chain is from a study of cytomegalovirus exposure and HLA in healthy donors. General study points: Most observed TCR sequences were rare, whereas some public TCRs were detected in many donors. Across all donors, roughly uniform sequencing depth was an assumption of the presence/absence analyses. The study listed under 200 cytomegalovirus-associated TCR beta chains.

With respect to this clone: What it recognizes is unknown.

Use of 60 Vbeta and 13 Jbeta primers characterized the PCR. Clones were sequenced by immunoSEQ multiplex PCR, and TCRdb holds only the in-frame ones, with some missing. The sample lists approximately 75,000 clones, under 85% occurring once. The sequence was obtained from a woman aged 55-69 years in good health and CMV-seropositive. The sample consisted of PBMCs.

The CDR3 loop is CASSMAGVGKLFF. Here the CDR3 DNA reads TGTGCCAGTAGTATGGCCGGAGTTGGAAAACTGTTTTTT. The chain has TRBV19 and TRBJ1-4; no clear D gene. V lost 3 bases and J lost 10, with 12 bases in between. The V gene's germline CDR1 is LNHDA and CDR2 SQIVND (reference sequence). The CDR3 loop spans 13 amino acids.